The 18 T cell receptor beta chains below all came from one sample that was sequenced in a study of blood T cell repertoires in COVID-19. The data were produced by immunoSEQ multiplex PCR, yet TCRdb's version contains in-frame clones alone and is incomplete. Found here are tens of thousands of clones, under 85% of them singletons; the top ten hold roughly 28%. Material: peripheral blood. The receptors were gathered from a woman of 80 years or more with acute or convalescent COVID-19.

The chain links TRBV28 to TRBJ1-2; D unresolved. CDR3 length equals 13 residues. Trimming took 7 bases from V and 3 from J, leaving 12 bases between them. The germline V gene has CDR1 MDHEN and CDR2 SYDVKM. In DNA form, the CDR3 reads TGTGCCAGCACTCGGGGAATGGACTATGGCTACACCTTC. Translating gives CASTRGMDYGYTF.

As DNA, the CDR3 is TGTGCCAGCAGCCGTTCTCCGGACTCTAATACGCAGTATTTT. Translated, it gives CASSRSPDSNTQYF. The rearrangement links TRBV6-5 to TRBJ2-3; perhaps TRBD2 as D (5 bases). This CDR3 has 14 residues. V lost 6 bases and J 7 bases, leaving 17 bases between the germline ends. Per the germline V gene, CDR1 is MNHEY and CDR2 is SVGAGI.

This clone was seen once. The V call is TRBV6-4, the J call TRBJ2-5; 7 positions agree with TRBD2. From germline, CDR1 is MRHNA and CDR2 SNTAGT. The CDR3 length is 16 residues. Trimming at V came to 7 bases and at J to 2 bases, leaving 13 bases not matched to a gene. CDR3 in DNA: TGTGCCAGCAATGTGGAGGGACTAACTGTACAAGAGACCCAGTACTTC. Its protein product is CASNVEGLTVQETQYF.

The V and J genes are TRBV7-2 and TRBJ2-7; 10 nucleotides agree with TRBD2. CDR3 size: 14 residues. Germline V CDR1 and CDR2: SGHTA, FQGNSA. J was trimmed by 1 base and V by 3 bases; bases with no gene match: 0. CDR3 DNA sequence: TGTGCCAGCAGCTTGGGACTAGCGTCCTACGAGCAGTACTTC. Amino acids: CASSLGLASYEQYF. Combining the CDR3 with reference TRBV7-2 and TRBJ2-7 gives the whole variable domain GAGVSQSPSNKVTEKGKDVELRCDPISGHTALYWYRQSLGQGLEFLIYFQGNSAPDKSGLPSDRFSAERTGGSVSTLTIQRTQQEDSAVYLCASSLGLASYEQYFGPGTRLTVT.

The chain links TRBV5-1 to TRBJ2-2; 7 bases are shared with TRBD1. With V trimmed by 3 bases and J by 0 bases, 5 bases remained unmatched. There are 16 residues in the CDR3. CDR1 SGHRS and CDR2 YFSETQ come from the germline V gene. The CDR3 bases are TGCGCCAGCAGCTCGCTCGGGACAGCGAACACCGGGGAGCTGTTTTTT. This translates into CASSSLGTANTGELFF.

This chain connects TRBV11-2 to TRBJ1-4; D remains ambiguous. Germline lookup yields CDR1 SGHAT and CDR2 FQNNGV. V was cut by 0 bases and J by 8 bases, with 16 bases left in between. The CDR3 has 16 residues. The CDR3 nucleotides are TGTGCCAGCAGCTTAGAGGCGGGAGGAAAGGGAGAAAAACTGTTTTTT. This gives the protein CASSLEAGGKGEKLFF.

V gene TRBV21-1 combines with J gene TRBJ1-2; the table's D gene call, TRBD1, was not cross checked with the DNA. TRBV21-1 is a known pseudogene. The CDR3 length is 12 residues. CDR3: CASLGRQGGYTF. The CDR3 DNA reads as TGTGCCAGCCTGGGTCGGCAGGGGGGCTACACCTTC.

V gene TRBV5-1 combines with J gene TRBJ1-5, with D unclear. V was trimmed by 0 bases and J by 5 bases, leaving 9 bases between them. Germline V gene data show CDR1 as SGHRS and CDR2 as YFSETQ. This CDR3 has 14 residues. The CDR3 coding sequence is TGCGCCAGCAGCTTGGATGGGCGGGATCAGCCCCAGCATTTT. Translating gives CASSLDGRDQPQHF.

The V and J genes are TRBV5-6 and TRBJ2-6, with D possibly being TRBD1 (6 bases). Trimming left V 2 bases short and J 4 bases short, with 13 bases between. CDR3 length: 16 residues. Germline assignment: CDR1 SGHDT and CDR2 YYEEEE. The CDR3 spells CASSFLGAGGANVLTF. The CDR3 nucleotides read TGTGCCAGCAGCTTCCTGGGGGCCGGGGGGGCCAACGTCCTGACTTTC.

The chain carries TRBV5-1 and TRBJ2-3; D is possibly TRBD2 (7 bases). From germline, CDR1 is SGHRS and CDR2 YFSETQ. There are 15 residues in the CDR3. Trimming took off 0 bases at V and 4 bases at J, with 12 bases between the two ends. CDR3 sequence (DNA): TGCGCCAGCAGCTTGGAAGGAGGGGGGGCAGATACGCAGTATTTT. Amino acid sequence: CASSLEGGGADTQYF. Full variable domain (missing parts from reference TRBV5-1 and TRBJ2-3): KAGVTQTPRYLIKTRGQQVTLSCSPISGHRSVSWYQQTPGQGLQFLFEYFSETQRNKGNFPGRFSGRQFSNSRSEMNVSTLELGDSALYLCASSLEGGGADTQYFGPGTRLTVL.

CDR3 loop: CASSLFASGSPYQETQYF. As DNA, the CDR3 is TGTGCCAGCAGCTTATTTGCTAGCGGGAGTCCTTACCAAGAGACCCAGTACTTC. This chain links TRBV7-3 with TRBJ2-5; 10 bases map to TRBD2. V was clipped by 2 bases and J by 0 bases; unmatched bases: 9. The CDR3 runs to 18 residues. From germline, CDR1 is SGHTA and CDR2 FQGTGA.

This sequence joins TRBV5-5 and TRBJ2-7, with a weak D call TRBD2 (6 bases). Deletions cut 4 bases from V and 0 bases from J, with 14 bases between. Germline CDR1 and CDR2: SGHKS and YYEKEE (reference sequence). The CDR3 covers 15 residues. The CDR3 protein is CASSRQAGPSYEQYF. The DNA for the CDR3 is TGTGCCAGCAGCCGTCAGGCGGGACCCTCCTACGAGCAGTACTTC.

This chain's CDR3 is CASSLGAGETQYF. The CDR3 nucleotides read TGTGCCAGCAGCTTAGGGGCAGGGGAGACCCAGTACTTC. V and J are TRBV7-9 and TRBJ2-5; tentative D call: TRBD1 (5 bases). Germline loops: CDR1 SEHNR, CDR2 FQNEAQ (reference sequence). With 1 base removed from V and 5 bases from J, the gap between germline ends came to 8 bases. The CDR3 is made up of 13 amino acids.

The count of this clone is one. The chain carries TRBV6-6 and TRBJ2-7; D might be TRBD1 (6 bases). Germline CDR1 reads MNHNY; CDR2 reads SVGAGI (reference sequence). Trimming cost V 4 bases and J 0 bases, with 13 bases left between them. CDR3 length equals 15 residues. The CDR3 bases are TGTGCCAGCAGTTCTACAGGGAAAGGCTCCTACGAGCAGTACTTC. This sequence encodes CASSSTGKGSYEQYF.

V gene TRBV7-9 combines with J gene TRBJ1-1, with D tentatively TRBD1 (6 bases). The germline V gene encodes CDR1 SEHNR and CDR2 FQNEAQ (reference sequence). The CDR3 consists of 12 residues. V lost 5 bases and J 5 bases, leaving 9 bases between the germline ends. Written as DNA, the CDR3 is TGTGCCAGCAGCGACAGGAGAACTGAAGCTTTCTTT. It is translated as CASSDRRTEAFF.

This sequence joins TRBV7-2 and TRBJ1-2; 9 bases line up with TRBD1. CDR1 and CDR2 (germline): SGHTA, FQGNSA. This CDR3 region has 16 residues. Trimming removed 5 bases from V and 8 bases from J; junction bases left unmatched: 15. The CDR3 region is CASSHTPPDRGAGYTF. CDR3 bases: TGTGCCAGCAGCCACACCCCCCCGGACAGGGGCGCCGGCTACACCTTC.

The CDR3 sequence is CASSKRGGTGAARNQPQHF. The CDR3 DNA reads TGTGCCAGCAGCAAACGCGGAGGGACAGGGGCCGCACGCAATCAGCCCCAGCATTTT. J is TRBJ1-5 and V is TRBV21-1; TRBD1 was called by the table and not checked on the DNA. TRBV21-1 is a pseudogene locus. This CDR3 is built from 19 residues.

This sequence joins TRBV7-9 and TRBJ2-4; 10 nucleotides line up with TRBD1. CDR3 size: 17 residues. CDR1 and CDR2 (germline): SEHNR, FQNEAQ (reference sequence). V was clipped by 5 bases and J by 8 bases; unmatched bases: 15. The CDR3 loop reads CASSRFPGQGFPDIQYF. In DNA, the CDR3 is TGTGCCAGCAGCAGATTTCCGGGACAGGGGTTCCCGGACATTCAGTACTTC.